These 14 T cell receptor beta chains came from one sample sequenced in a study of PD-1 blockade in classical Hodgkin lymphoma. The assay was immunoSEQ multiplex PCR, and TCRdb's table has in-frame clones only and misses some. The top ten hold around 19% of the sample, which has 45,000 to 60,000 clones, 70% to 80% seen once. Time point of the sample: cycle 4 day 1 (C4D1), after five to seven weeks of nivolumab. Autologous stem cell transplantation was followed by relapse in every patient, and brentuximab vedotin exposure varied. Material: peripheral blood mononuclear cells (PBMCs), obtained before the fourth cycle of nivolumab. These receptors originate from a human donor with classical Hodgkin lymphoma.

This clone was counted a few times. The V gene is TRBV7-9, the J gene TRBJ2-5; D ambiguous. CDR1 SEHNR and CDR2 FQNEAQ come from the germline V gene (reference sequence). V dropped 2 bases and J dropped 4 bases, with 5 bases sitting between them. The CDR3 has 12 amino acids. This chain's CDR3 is CASSLLIETQYF. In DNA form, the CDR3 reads TGTGCCAGCAGCTTACTGATAGAGACCCAGTACTTC.

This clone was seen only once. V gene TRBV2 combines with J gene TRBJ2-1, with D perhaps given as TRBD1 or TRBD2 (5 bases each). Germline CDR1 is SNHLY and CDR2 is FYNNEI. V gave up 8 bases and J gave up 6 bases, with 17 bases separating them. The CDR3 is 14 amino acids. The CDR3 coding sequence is TGTGCCAGCCACGGGGCTCGCACGCGCAATGAGCAGTTCTTC. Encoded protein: CASHGARTRNEQFF.

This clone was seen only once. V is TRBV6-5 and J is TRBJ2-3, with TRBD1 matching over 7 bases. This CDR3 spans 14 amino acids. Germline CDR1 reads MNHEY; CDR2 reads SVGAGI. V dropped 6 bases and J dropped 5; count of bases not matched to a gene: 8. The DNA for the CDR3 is TGTGCCAGCAGAAAAAACAGGGGACGAGATACGCAGTATTTT. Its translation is CASRKNRGRDTQYF.

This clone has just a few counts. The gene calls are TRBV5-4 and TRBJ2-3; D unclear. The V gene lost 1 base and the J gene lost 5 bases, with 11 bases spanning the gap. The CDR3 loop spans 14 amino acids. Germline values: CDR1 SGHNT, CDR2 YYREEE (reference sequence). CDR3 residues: CASSLWVAKDTQYF. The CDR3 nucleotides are TGTGCCAGCAGCTTGTGGGTAGCAAAAGATACGCAGTATTTT.

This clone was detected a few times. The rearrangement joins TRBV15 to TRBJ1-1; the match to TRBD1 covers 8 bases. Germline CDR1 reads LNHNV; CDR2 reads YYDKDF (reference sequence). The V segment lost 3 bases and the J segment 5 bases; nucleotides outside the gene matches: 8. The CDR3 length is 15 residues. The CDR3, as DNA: TGTGCCACCAGCAGGCTCCGAGGACAGGGAACTGAAGCTTTCTTT. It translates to CATSRLRGQGTEAFF.

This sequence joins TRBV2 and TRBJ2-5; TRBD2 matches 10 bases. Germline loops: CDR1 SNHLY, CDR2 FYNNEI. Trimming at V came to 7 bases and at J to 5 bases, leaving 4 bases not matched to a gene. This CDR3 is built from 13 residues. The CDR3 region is CASTVAGGETQYF. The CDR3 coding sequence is TGTGCCAGCACCGTAGCGGGGGGCGAGACCCAGTACTTC.

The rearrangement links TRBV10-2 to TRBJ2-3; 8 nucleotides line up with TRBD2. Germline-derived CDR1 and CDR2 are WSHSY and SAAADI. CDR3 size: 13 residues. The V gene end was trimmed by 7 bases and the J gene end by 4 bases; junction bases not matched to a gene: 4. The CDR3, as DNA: TGCGCCAGCACTCGGGGGGGACCAGATACGCAGTATTTT. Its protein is CASTRGGPDTQYF.

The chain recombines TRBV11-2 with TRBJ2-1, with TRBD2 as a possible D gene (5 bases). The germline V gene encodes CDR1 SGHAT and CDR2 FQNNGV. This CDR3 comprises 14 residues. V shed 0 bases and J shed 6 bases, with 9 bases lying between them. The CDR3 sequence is CASSLDQGSNEQFF. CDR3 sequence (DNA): TGTGCCAGCAGCTTAGACCAAGGGAGCAATGAGCAGTTCTTC.

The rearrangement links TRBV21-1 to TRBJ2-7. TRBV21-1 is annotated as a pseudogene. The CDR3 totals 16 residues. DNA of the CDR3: TGTGCCGGGGGACCTACGCGGCCATCCAGCTCCTACGAGCAGTACTTC. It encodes CAGGPTRPSSSYEQYF.

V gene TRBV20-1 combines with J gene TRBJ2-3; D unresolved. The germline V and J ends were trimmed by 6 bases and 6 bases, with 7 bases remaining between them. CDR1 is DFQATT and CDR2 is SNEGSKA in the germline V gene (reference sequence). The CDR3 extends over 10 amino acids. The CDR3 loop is CSARRDTQYF. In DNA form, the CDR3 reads TGCAGTGCCCGCCGGGATACGCAGTATTTT.

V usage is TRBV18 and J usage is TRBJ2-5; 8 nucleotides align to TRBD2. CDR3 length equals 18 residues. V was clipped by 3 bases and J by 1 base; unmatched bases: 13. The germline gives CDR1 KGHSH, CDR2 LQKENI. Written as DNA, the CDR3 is TGTGCCAGCTCACCCTTGGCTAGCGGGTTGGAAGCCCAAGAGACCCAGTACTTC. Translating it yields CASSPLASGLEAQETQYF.

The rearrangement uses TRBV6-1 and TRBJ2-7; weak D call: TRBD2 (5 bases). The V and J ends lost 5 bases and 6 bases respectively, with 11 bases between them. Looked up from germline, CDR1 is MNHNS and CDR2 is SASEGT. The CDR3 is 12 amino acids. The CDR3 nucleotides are TGTGCCAGCAGTACGCCGGCGGGCGAGCAGTACTTC. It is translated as CASSTPAGEQYF.

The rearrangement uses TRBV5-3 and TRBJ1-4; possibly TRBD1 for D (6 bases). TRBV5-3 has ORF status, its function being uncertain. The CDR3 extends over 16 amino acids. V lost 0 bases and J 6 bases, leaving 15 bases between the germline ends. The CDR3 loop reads CARSLVMGAVDEKLFF. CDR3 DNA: TGTGCCAGAAGCTTGGTTATGGGGGCTGTGGATGAAAAACTGTTTTTT.

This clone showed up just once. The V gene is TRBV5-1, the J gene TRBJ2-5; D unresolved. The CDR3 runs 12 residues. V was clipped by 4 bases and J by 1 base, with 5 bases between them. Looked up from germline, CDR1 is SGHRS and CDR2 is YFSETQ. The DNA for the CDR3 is TGCGCCAGCAGCAGGAGCCAAGAGACCCAGTACTTC. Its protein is CASSRSQETQYF.